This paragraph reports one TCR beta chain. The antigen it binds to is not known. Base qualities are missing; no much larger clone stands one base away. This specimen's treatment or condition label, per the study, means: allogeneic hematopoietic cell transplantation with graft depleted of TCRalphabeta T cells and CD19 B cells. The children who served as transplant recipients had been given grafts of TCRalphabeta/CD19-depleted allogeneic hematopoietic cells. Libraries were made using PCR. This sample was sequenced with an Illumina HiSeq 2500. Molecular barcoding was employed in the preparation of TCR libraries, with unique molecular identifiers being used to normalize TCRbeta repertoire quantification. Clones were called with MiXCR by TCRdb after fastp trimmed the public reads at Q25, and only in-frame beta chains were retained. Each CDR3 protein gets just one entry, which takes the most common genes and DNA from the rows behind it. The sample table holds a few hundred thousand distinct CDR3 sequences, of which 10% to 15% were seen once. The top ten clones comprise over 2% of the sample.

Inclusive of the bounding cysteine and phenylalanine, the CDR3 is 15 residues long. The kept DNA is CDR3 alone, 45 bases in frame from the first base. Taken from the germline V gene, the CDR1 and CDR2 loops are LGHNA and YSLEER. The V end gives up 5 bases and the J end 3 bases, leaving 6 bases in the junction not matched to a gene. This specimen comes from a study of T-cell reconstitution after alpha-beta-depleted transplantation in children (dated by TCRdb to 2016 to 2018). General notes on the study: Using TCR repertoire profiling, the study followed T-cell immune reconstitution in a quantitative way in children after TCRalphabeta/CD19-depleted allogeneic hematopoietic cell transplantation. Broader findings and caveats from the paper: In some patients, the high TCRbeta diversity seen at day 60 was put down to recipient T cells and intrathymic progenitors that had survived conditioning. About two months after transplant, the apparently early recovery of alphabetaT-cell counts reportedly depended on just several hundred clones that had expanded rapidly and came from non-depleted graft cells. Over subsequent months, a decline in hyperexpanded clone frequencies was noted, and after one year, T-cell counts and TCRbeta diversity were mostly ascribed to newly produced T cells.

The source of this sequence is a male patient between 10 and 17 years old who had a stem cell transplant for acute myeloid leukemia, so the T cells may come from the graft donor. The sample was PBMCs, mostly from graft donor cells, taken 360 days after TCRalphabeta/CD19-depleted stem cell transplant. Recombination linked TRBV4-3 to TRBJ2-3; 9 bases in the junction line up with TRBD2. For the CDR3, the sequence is CASSTLSGGTDTQYF. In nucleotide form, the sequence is TGCGCCAGCAGCACCCTAAGCGGGGGGACAGATACGCAGTATTTT.